The entry below gives a single TCR beta chain sequence along with its context. The antigen remains unidentified. Both 60 Vbeta primers and 13 Jbeta primers went into the PCR. Method: immunoSEQ multiplex PCR; TCRdb's copy keeps in-frame clones and lacks some. Among approximately 100,000 clones listed, over 60% were seen once. Likely unrecorded immune exposures existed in these nominally healthy donors. The sample originates from a study of cytomegalovirus exposure and HLA in healthy donors. Findings and caveats of the study: Altogether, some 170 TCR beta chains were recorded as cytomegalovirus-associated. The classifier was said to identify cytomegalovirus status with high specificity and sensitivity. Common viral pathogens (according to a later analysis) appeared linked to several of the most significant clusters.

CDR1 is SGDLS and CDR2 is YYNGEE in the germline V gene. The ends lost 0 bases at V and 0 bases at J; junction bases unmatched: 1. The CDR3 is 16 amino acids. Sequencing used PBMCs. This TCR came from a man aged 55 to 69 in good health and CMV-seropositive. This chain joins TRBV9 and TRBJ2-3; 10 nucleotides agree with TRBD2. This chain's CDR3 is CASSVGTSGSTDTQYF. In DNA, the CDR3 is TGTGCCAGCAGCGTAGGGACTAGCGGTAGCACAGATACGCAGTATTTT.